This TCR beta chain was sequenced in a study of T cell changes during pregnancy in multiple sclerosis. The junction had 12 bases not matched to a gene; V was cut back by 9 bases and J by 2 bases. The CDR3 runs to 16 residues. The germline gives CDR1 LNHDA, CDR2 SQIVND (reference sequence). TCRdb's table, derived via immunoSEQ multiplex PCR, lists solely in-frame clones and lacks some. Here the sample spans around 75,000 clones, 89% being singletons. The chain uses TRBV19 and TRBJ2-2, with TRBD2 matching 7 bases. The material sequenced was peripheral blood, taken in the first trimester of pregnancy. The source of this sequence is a female donor in good health, enrolled as a control in a pregnancy study. In DNA form, the CDR3 reads TGTGCCAGCTACACCGGGGGGACTACCAACACCGGGGAGCTGTTTTTT. Its translation is CASYTGGTTNTGELFF.